This T cell receptor beta chain derives from a study of Tregs in tolerant kidney transplant recipients. Findings of the study overall: Expanding Tregs on activated donor B cells appeared to best identify donor-specific TCRbeta clones.

Here immunoSEQ multiplex PCR was the method, and the copy in TCRdb shows in-frame clones only, minus some. The sample has about 240,000 clones, about 80% seen once; the top ten hold about 0.64%. The table lists this clone with a few counts. Its antigen is not known. V lost 5 bases to trimming and J lost 7 bases; unmatched junction nucleotides: 7. There are 14 residues in the CDR3. CDR1 and CDR2 from the germline V gene are SGHTA and FQGNSA. The rearrangement uses TRBV7-2 and TRBJ2-1; 8 bases are a match to TRBD2. Material: CD4+ T cells from blood. This receptor was taken from a human donor in good health. For the CDR3, the DNA is TGTGCCAGCAGCCGCTGGACTAGCATAAATGAGCAGTTCTTC. Amino acids: CASSRWTSINEQFF.